This is a list of T cell receptor beta chains from one sample in a study of T cells in Graves' hyperthyroidism and ophthalmopathy. TCRdb reprocessed the multiplex PCR reads via MiXCR and lists one record per CDR3 protein. This table holds 200,000 to 250,000 distinct CDR3 sequences, roughly a sixth found once. The sequenced sample consisted of blood. The receptors shown here come from a man aged 50 to 60 with Graves' hyperthyroidism. Both conserved end residues are part of each CDR3. D genes are given only for firm matches. Some rows mark clone size as missing; the rest say once, few, many or name a class of expanded clone.

D gene	V gene	J gene	clone size	CDR3 protein	CDR3 DNA
TRBD1	TRBV10-3	TRBJ1-3	few	CATNGQAYSSGNTIYF	TGTGCCACCAACGGACAGGCCTACTCCTCTGGAAACACCATATATTTT
TRBD1	TRBV5-1	TRBJ2-7	-	CASSLTGGEQQYF	TGCGCCAGCAGCTTGACAGGGGGAGAACAGCAGTACTTC
TRBD1	TRBV5-1	TRBJ2-7	many	CASSLEQGAHEQYF	TGCGCCAGCAGCTTAGAACAGGGGGCGCACGAGCAGTACTTC
TRBD1	TRBV2	TRBJ1-1	many	CASSRQGVNTEAFF	TGTGCCAGCAGTCGACAGGGTGTGAACACTGAAGCTTTCTTT
-	TRBV12-3/TRBV12-4	TRBJ2-6	many	CASSFITSGANVLTF	TGTGCCAGCAGTTTCATTACCTCTGGGGCCAACGTCCTGACTTTC
TRBD2	TRBV5-1	TRBJ2-7	many	CASSPGLAGTSGEQYF	TGCGCCAGCAGCCCGGGACTAGCGGGAACCTCGGGCGAGCAGTACTTC
TRBD2	TRBV18	TRBJ2-2	many	CASSPRTSGTGELFF	TGTGCCAGCTCACCCCGGACTAGCGGCACCGGGGAGCTGTTTTTT
TRBD1	TRBV3-1	TRBJ1-4	few	CASSRAGQGGEKLFF	TGTGCCAGCAGCCGAGCGGGACAGGGGGGTGAAAAACTGTTTTTT
TRBD1	TRBV28	TRBJ2-5	many	CASSFLGTGRLGGETQYF	TGTGCCAGCAGTTTCCTCGGGACAGGGCGGCTTGGGGGAGAGACCCAGTACTTC
-	TRBV6-1	TRBJ2-2	many	CASTLSPNTGELFF	TGTGCCAGCACTCTTTCTCCGAACACCGGGGAGCTGTTTTTT
-	TRBV10-3	TRBJ2-1	-	CAISDTKRDSTPNEQFF	TGTGCCATCAGTGATACGAAGAGGGACTCCACCCCCAATGAGCAGTTCTTC
-	TRBV28	TRBJ2-5	few	CASSLNQGWGETQYF	TGTGCCAGCAGTTTAAACCAGGGTTGGGGAGAGACCCAGTACTTC
-	TRBV2	TRBJ2-7	few	CASSLRGTEQYF	TGTGCCAGCAGCCTCCGGGGCACCGAGCAGTACTTC
TRBD2	TRBV6-2/TRBV6-3	TRBJ2-7	few	CASSYRLAASYEQYF	TGTGCCAGCAGTTACCGGCTAGCGGCCTCCTACGAGCAGTACTTC
-	TRBV12-3/TRBV12-4	TRBJ2-5	-	CASSLVPRAGGKETQYF	TGTGCCAGCAGTTTGGTGCCCCGCGCTGGGGGTAAAGAGACCCAGTACTTC
-	TRBV2	TRBJ2-3	many	CASSELDRGTDTQYF	TGTGCCAGCAGTGAACTGGACAGAGGCACAGATACGCAGTATTTT
TRBD2	TRBV13	TRBJ2-1	many	CASSSLAAITAGSYNEQFF	TGTGCCAGCAGCTCGCTAGCGGCAATCACAGCGGGCTCCTACAATGAGCAGTTCTTC
-	TRBV27	TRBJ2-5	few	CASPLGAEETQYF	TGTGCCAGCCCTTTGGGGGCCGAAGAGACCCAGTACTTC
TRBD2	TRBV7-2	TRBJ2-3	many	CADSTAGGGADTQYF	TGTGCCGATTCCACAGCGGGAGGGGGGGCAGATACGCAGTATTTT
TRBD2	TRBV19	TRBJ2-1	few	CASMGTSGRAFYNEQFF	TGTGCCAGTATGGGGACTAGCGGGAGGGCCTTCTACAATGAGCAGTTCTTC
TRBD1	TRBV20-1	TRBJ2-4	many	CSARGNRGQAKNIQYF	TGCAGTGCTAGAGGGAACAGGGGACAGGCCAAAAACATTCAGTACTTC
TRBD1	TRBV30	TRBJ1-2	few	CAWSPQTGWANYGYTF	TGTGCCTGGAGTCCACAGACAGGGTGGGCTAACTATGGCTACACCTTC
-	TRBV10-3	TRBJ2-2	many	CAISEGLKTGELFF	TGTGCCATCAGTGAAGGACTCAAGACCGGGGAGCTGTTTTTT
-	TRBV7-2	TRBJ2-5	many	CASSLGSYRETQYF	TGTGCCAGCAGCTTAGGGAGCTATCGAGAGACCCAGTACTTC
-	TRBV5-1	TRBJ2-5	-	CASSLVASEETQYF	TGCGCCAGCAGCTTGGTAGCTAGCGAAGAGACCCAGTACTTC
TRBD2	TRBV4-1	TRBJ2-2	few	CASSQFPALAGANTGELFF	TGCGCCAGCAGCCAATTCCCGGCGTTAGCGGGAGCGAACACCGGGGAGCTGTTTTTT
-	TRBV7-9	TRBJ1-1	many	CASNGGGSDTEAFF	TGTGCCAGCAACGGGGGAGGCTCGGACACTGAAGCTTTCTTT
TRBD1	TRBV10-3	TRBJ2-7	many	CAISEGQGALHEQYF	TGTGCCATCAGTGAGGGACAGGGGGCTCTCCACGAGCAGTACTTC
-	TRBV28	TRBJ2-5	many	CASNGLAETQYF	TGTGCCAGCAATGGCCTGGCGGAGACCCAGTACTTC
-	TRBV5-1	TRBJ2-3	few	CASKDRPYSTDTQYF	TGCGCCAGCAAAGACAGGCCTTATAGCACAGATACGCAGTATTTT
-	TRBV7-9	TRBJ1-2	-	CASTKGSAYGYTF	TGTGCCAGCACAAAGGGCAGTGCCTATGGCTACACCTTC
-	TRBV3-1	TRBJ1-3	many	CASSHGDTIYF	TGTGCCAGCAGCCATGGGGACACCATATATTTT
-	TRBV5-1	TRBJ2-5	few	CASSLGHFQETQYF	TGCGCCAGCAGCTTAGGACATTTCCAAGAGACCCAGTACTTC
TRBD1	TRBV20-1	TRBJ2-1	many	CSARRDSEQFF	TGCAGTGCTAGACGGGACAGTGAGCAGTTCTTC
-	TRBV15	TRBJ1-6	few	CATSRDPRVGSPLHF	TGTGCCACCAGCAGAGATCCCCGGGTTGGTTCACCCCTCCACTTT
TRBD1	TRBV7-3	TRBJ2-6	-	CASSSKTGAGANVLTF	TGTGCCAGCAGCTCGAAGACAGGGGCTGGGGCCAACGTCCTGACTTTC
-	TRBV6-1	TRBJ2-7	few	CASTPTGRGSYEQYF	TGTGCCAGCACCCCGACAGGGAGGGGATCCTACGAGCAGTACTTC
TRBD2	TRBV9	TRBJ2-3	-	CASSGAGVSTDTQYF	TGTGCCAGCAGCGGAGCGGGAGTTAGCACAGATACGCAGTATTTT
-	TRBV5-1	TRBJ2-7	many	CASKRVAGAGEQYF	TGCGCCAGCAAGCGTGTTGCGGGGGCTGGAGAGCAGTACTTC
-	TRBV18	TRBJ1-1	many	CASSPIKEGEAFF	TGTGCCAGCTCACCAATTAAAGAAGGGGAAGCTTTCTTT
-	TRBV27	TRBJ2-7	many	CASSTHPGRAYEQYF	TGTGCCAGCAGTACCCATCCGGGACGGGCCTACGAGCAGTACTTC
TRBD2	TRBV7-9	TRBJ2-7	many	CASSLSNKASGSSYEQYF	TGTGCCAGCAGCTTAAGTAATAAAGCTAGCGGGAGCTCCTACGAGCAGTACTTC
TRBD2	TRBV11-2	TRBJ2-1	few	CASSLEGLAGGHGFF	TGTGCCAGCAGCTTAGAGGGACTAGCGGGAGGACACGGGTTCTTC
-	TRBV20-1	TRBJ2-7	many	CSATWGSDYEQYF	TGCAGTGCTACCTGGGGTAGCGACTACGAGCAGTACTTC
-	TRBV12-3/TRBV12-4	TRBJ2-7	many	CASSLDGGTLHF	TGTGCCAGCAGTTTAGATGGGGGGACTCTGCACTTC
-	TRBV20-1	TRBJ2-3	few	CSARLVAGTSTDTQYF	TGCAGTGCTAGGTTGGTGGCGGGAACTAGCACAGATACGCAGTATTTT
TRBD1	TRBV11-2	TRBJ2-7	many	CASSLGTGGDMQYF	TGTGCCAGCAGCTTAGGGACAGGGGGCGATATGCAGTACTTC
-	TRBV28	TRBJ1-1	few	CASSPSIGSAGIIEAFF	TGTGCCAGCAGTCCTAGTATAGGTAGCGCCGGGATTATCGAAGCTTTCTTT
TRBD2	TRBV12-3/TRBV12-4	TRBJ2-1	many	CASSSLAGVVNEQFF	TGTGCCAGCAGTTCGCTAGCGGGAGTAGTGAATGAGCAGTTCTTC
-	TRBV2	TRBJ2-2	few	CTSSVEGSGELFF	TGTACCAGCAGTGTTGAGGGTTCCGGGGAGCTGTTTTTT
TRBD1	TRBV10-1	TRBJ1-4	-	CASSGDSENEKLFF	TGCGCCAGCAGTGGGGACAGCGAGAATGAAAAACTGTTTTTT
TRBD2	TRBV10-2	TRBJ2-1	-	CASRLAGAYNEQFF	TGCGCCAGCAGACTAGCGGGGGCTTACAATGAGCAGTTCTTC
TRBD2	TRBV19	TRBJ2-4	-	CATVSGSGNIQYF	TGTGCCACTGTTAGCGGGAGTGGAAACATTCAGTACTTC
-	TRBV20-1	TRBJ2-1	-	CSASGYNEQFF	TGCAGTGCTAGCGGATACAACGAGCAGTTCTTC
-	TRBV20-1	TRBJ1-5	many	CSARDYWERGYSNQPQHF	TGCAGTGCTAGAGATTATTGGGAAAGAGGATATAGCAATCAGCCCCAGCATTTT
TRBD1	TRBV19	TRBJ2-7	-	CASSTPGQGFYEQYF	TGTGCCAGTAGTACCCCCGGACAGGGCTTCTACGAGCAGTACTTC